Following are 16 T cell receptor beta chains from one sample sequenced in a study of shared clonotypes between healthy human individuals. Profiling relied on immunoSEQ multiplex PCR, and the TCRdb table lists in-frame clones only, not all of them. The data contain around 1.1 million clones, more than 75% of them singletons. The specimen sequenced was memory CD4+ T cells from PBMCs. Subset of the sample: CD45RA-negative fraction. These receptors were collected from a man between 18 and 29 years old in good health. Some clones in this sample may be carry-over from other donors' samples.

CDR3 DNA sequence: TGCGCCAGCAGCCCGGGTGCTACGGGGACCTACGAGCAGTACTTC. It specifies CASSPGATGTYEQYF. The genes are TRBV5-1 and TRBJ2-7; possibly TRBD2 for D (5 bases). Germline assignment: CDR1 SGHRS and CDR2 YFSETQ. The CDR3 consists of 15 residues. V lost 4 bases and J 2 bases, leaving 16 bases between the germline ends.

V usage is TRBV6-8 and J usage is TRBJ2-7; D is unclear. The CDR3 covers 12 residues. The ends were cut back, 7 bases at V and 3 bases at J, with 10 bases in the middle. Germline V gene lookup returns CDR1 MNHGY and CDR2 SAAAGT. Here the CDR3 reads CASKSLIYEQYF. The DNA of the CDR3 is TGTGCCAGCAAGTCTCTGATCTACGAGCAGTACTTC.

This clone was seen more than once but under ten times. V gene TRBV28 combines with J gene TRBJ1-4; no definite D call. The CDR3 is made up of 14 amino acids. The V end was cut by 6 bases, the J end by 0 bases, with 8 bases between. Per the germline V gene, CDR1 is MDHEN and CDR2 is SYDVKM. CDR3 sequence reads: CASRSLATNEKLFF. In DNA, the CDR3 is TGTGCCAGCAGGTCCCTTGCAACTAATGAAAAACTGTTTTTT.

This chain links TRBV28 with TRBJ1-1; no clear D. This CDR3 comprises 12 residues. The V end lost 6 bases, the J end lost 11 bases, and 16 bases lay between the germline ends. Germline V gives CDR1 MDHEN, CDR2 SYDVKM. For the CDR3, the DNA is TGTGCCAGCAGAGATGGCAGGCTTTACGCTTTCTTT. Its protein is CASRDGRLYAFF.

The chain uses TRBV6-1 and TRBJ2-5, with no clear D. The CDR3 contains 14 residues. The germline V gene has CDR1 MNHNS and CDR2 SASEGT. The ends were cut back, 2 bases at V and 4 bases at J, with 11 bases in the middle. The CDR3 loop reads CASSEWGSLETQYF. CDR3 nucleotides: TGTGCCAGCAGTGAATGGGGTAGCTTAGAGACCCAGTACTTC.

The rearrangement joins TRBV28 to TRBJ1-4; possible D gene TRBD1, 5 bases. This CDR3 comprises 14 residues. The germline V and J ends were trimmed by 6 bases and 5 bases, with 13 bases remaining between them. Germline CDR1 reads MDHEN; CDR2 reads SYDVKM. The CDR3 region is CASRDSGPNEKLFF. The CDR3 bases are TGTGCCAGCAGAGACTCAGGGCCGAATGAAAAACTGTTTTTT.

The chain joins TRBV28 to TRBJ2-7; D unresolved. Germline lookup yields CDR1 MDHEN and CDR2 SYDVKM. The CDR3 length is 14 residues. The V and J ends lost 0 bases and 2 bases respectively, with 8 bases between them. The CDR3 here is CASSLWSKTYEQYF. The CDR3 DNA reads as TGTGCCAGCAGTTTATGGAGCAAGACCTACGAGCAGTACTTC.

This clone was picked up one time. The chain has TRBV28 and TRBJ1-2, with TRBD1 matching over 7 bases. The CDR3 is 14 residues long. Germline trimming cut 5 bases from V and 3 bases from J; bases unmatched to any gene: 6. Germline CDR1 and CDR2: MDHEN and SYDVKM. The CDR3 spells CASSLLTGDYGYTF. The DNA for the CDR3 is TGTGCCAGCAGTCTCCTCACAGGGGACTATGGCTACACCTTC.

With regard to this clone: A much larger clone differs from this one at a single base, so this may be a read error. V gene TRBV29-1 combines with J gene TRBJ2-1; D gene unclear. The CDR3 is 11 amino acids. Trimming shortened V by 8 bases and J by 6 bases, and 11 bases separated the two germline ends. Germline loops: CDR1 SQVTM, CDR2 ANQGSEA. In nucleotides, the CDR3 is TGCAGCAGCCGGGTACCCAATGAGCAGTTCTTC. Translating gives CSSRVPNEQFF.

The V and J genes are TRBV5-5 and TRBJ1-2, with 8 bases that match TRBD1. CDR1 is SGHKS, CDR2 YYEKEE, per germline (reference sequence). This CDR3 has 14 amino acids. V trimming: 3 bases; J trimming: 4 bases; junction bases outside the gene matches: 5. The CDR3 DNA reads TGTGCCAGCAGCTCCAGGGGGCGCGGCTATGGCTACACCTTC. Amino acids: CASSSRGRGYGYTF.

The chain employs TRBV5-1 and TRBJ2-7; D gene unclear. V gave up 1 base and J gave up 0 bases, with 11 bases separating them. Germline assignment: CDR1 SGHRS and CDR2 YFSETQ. The CDR3 is made up of 15 amino acids. CDR3 bases: TGCGCCAGCAGCTTGCTTTTGTCCAGCTCCTACGAGCAGTACTTC. This encodes CASSLLLSSSYEQYF. Supplemented by reference TRBV5-1 and TRBJ2-7, the full variable domain reads KAGVTQTPRYLIKTRGQQVTLSCSPISGHRSVSWYQQTPGQGLQFLFEYFSETQRNKGNFPGRFSGRQFSNSRSEMNVSTLELGDSALYLCASSLLLSSSYEQYFGPGTRLTVT.

This sequence joins TRBV19 and TRBJ1-2; tentative D call: TRBD1 (5 bases). With 10 bases removed from V and 2 bases from J, the gap between germline ends came to 14 bases. This CDR3 comprises 13 residues. Germline V gives CDR1 LNHDA, CDR2 SQIVND (reference sequence). Here the CDR3 reads CATTGGSNYGYTF. In nucleotides, the CDR3 is TGTGCCACTACCGGGGGGTCCAACTATGGCTACACCTTC.

The chain combines TRBV6-1 with TRBJ2-3, with D unresolved. CDR1 is MNHNS, CDR2 SASEGT, per germline. The germline V and J ends were trimmed by 10 bases and 2 bases, with 10 bases remaining between them. The CDR3 has 12 residues. The CDR3 reads CATRNVTDTQYF. Here the CDR3 DNA reads TGTGCCACCAGGAACGTCACAGATACGCAGTATTTT.

The chain is built from TRBV4-2 and TRBJ1-4, with D unresolved. V lost 0 bases and J lost 8, with 13 bases in between. Germline CDR1 is LGHNA and CDR2 is YNFKEQ. The CDR3 has 15 amino acids. CDR3 DNA: TGTGCCAGCAGCCAAGATTGGGCGATTGAGGAAAAACTGTTTTTT. This sequence encodes CASSQDWAIEEKLFF.

V and J are TRBV4-1 and TRBJ2-5; 7 bases map to TRBD1. There are 13 residues in the CDR3. Germline CDR1 is MGHRA and CDR2 is YSYEKL. V lost 3 bases and J lost 2; bases outside the gene matches: 0. For the CDR3, the DNA is TGCGCCAGCAGCCAGGGACAGCAAGAGACCCAGTACTTC. Its translation is CASSQGQQETQYF.

The V call is TRBV15, the J call TRBJ2-5; 10 positions match TRBD2. The CDR3 has 17 amino acids. Germline loops: CDR1 LNHNV, CDR2 YYDKDF (reference sequence). V gave up 3 bases and J gave up 0 bases; unmatched junction bases: 7. CDR3 sequence: CATSSRRTSGYQETQYF. The CDR3 region has the DNA TGTGCCACCAGCAGTAGAAGGACTAGCGGTTACCAAGAGACCCAGTACTTC.